These T cell receptor beta chains were read from a single sample in a study of response to subunit inactivated influenza vaccine. MiXCR, run by TCRdb on the RT-PCR reads, gives a single entry per CDR3 protein. The sample includes around 490,000 distinct CDR3 sequences, 6% to 9% of them seen just once. Material: PBMCs from blood, obtained 23 to 25 months after vaccination. These receptor sequences come from a man between 50 and 70 years old who received an inactivated influenza vaccine. CDR3s include the opening cysteine and the closing phenylalanine or tryptophan. D genes are given only for firm matches. Clone size is shown for a subset of rows, as once, few, many or a class of expanded clone.

D gene | J gene | clone size | V gene | CDR3 DNA | CDR3 protein
NA | TRBJ1-4 | few | TRBV2 | TGTGCCAGCAGTGTACAGGTGGAGGAAAAACTGTTTTTT | CASSVQVEEKLFF
NA | TRBJ1-2 | few | TRBV4-2 | TGTGCCAGCAGACTCGCCGGGGCAGGGGCTCAGATGCGAATCTATGGCTACACCTTC | CASRLAGAGAQMRIYGYTF
NA | TRBJ2-2 | many | TRBV6-5 | TGTGCCAGCAGTTATGGGATAAACACCGGGGAGCTGTTTTTT | CASSYGINTGELFF
TRBD2 | TRBJ2-7 | few | TRBV7-2 | TGTGCCAGCAGCCTCGGGGGGAGCGGGGGGACCGAGCAGTACTTC | CASSLGGSGGTEQYF
NA | TRBJ1-5 | few | TRBV12-3/TRBV12-4 | TGTGCCAGCAGTCTTTCGGAAGGCAATCAGCCCCAGCATTTT | CASSLSEGNQPQHF
TRBD1 | TRBJ2-2 | NA | TRBV6-1 | TGTGCCAGCAGTGAATCTGGCAGGGGGCGCGGGGAGCTGTTTTTT | CASSESGRGRGELFF
TRBD1 | TRBJ1-6 | few | TRBV9 | TGTGCCAGCAGCGGCTCCAGGGGGAATTCACCCCTCCACTTT | CASSGSRGNSPLHF
NA | TRBJ2-1 | many | TRBV5-6 | TGTGCCAGCAGCTTTTGGCTTTCTCATGAGCAGTTCTTC | CASSFWLSHEQFF
NA | TRBJ2-3 | few | TRBV9 | TGTGCCAGCAGCTCCCGTCCCCTCAGCACAGATACGCAGTATTTT | CASSSRPLSTDTQYF
NA | TRBJ1-3 | NA | TRBV12-3/TRBV12-4 | TGTGCCAGCAGAACGGGGGGCGGAACGGCTGGAAACACCATATATTTT | CASRTGGGTAGNTIYF
NA | TRBJ2-3 | few | TRBV20-1 | TGCAGTGCTAACCGGGACTTTGGCAATACGCAGTATTTT | CSANRDFGNTQYF
NA | TRBJ2-7 | many | TRBV13 | TGTGCCAGCAGCCCCGGGGGTGACGAGCAGTACTTC | CASSPGGDEQYF
NA | TRBJ2-2 | NA | TRBV10-3 | TGTGCCATCACCAACACGGGGCGGCAGAACACCGGGGAGCTGTTTTTT | CAITNTGRQNTGELFF
TRBD2 | TRBJ2-1 | NA | TRBV20-1 | TGCAGTGCTAGAGAAGGGACTAGCGGGAGCTATGAGCAGTTCTTC | CSAREGTSGSYEQFF
NA | TRBJ2-3 | few | TRBV3-1 | TGTGCCAGCAGCCTTGGGATCCGCAGCACAGATACGCAGTATTTT | CASSLGIRSTDTQYF
TRBD1 | TRBJ2-3 | many | TRBV4-2 | TGTGCCAGCAGCCAAGGTCCTCGCCGGGACAGGGGCGCAGATACGCAGTATTTT | CASSQGPRRDRGADTQYF
TRBD2 | TRBJ2-5 | few | TRBV7-2 | TGTGCCAGCAGCTTGGCTAGCGGGGCCCGGGTGTCCCAGTACTTC | CASSLASGARVSQYF
TRBD2 | TRBJ2-7 | NA | TRBV12-3/TRBV12-4 | TGTGCCAGCAGGCCAACTAGCGGGAGGCCCTCCTACGAGCAGTACTTC | CASRPTSGRPSYEQYF
TRBD2 | TRBJ2-3 | many | TRBV7-8 | TGTGCCAGCAGCTTGGCGGCTAGCGGGAGCACAGATACGCAGTATTTT | CASSLAASGSTDTQYF
NA | TRBJ2-6 | NA | TRBV5-1 | TGCGCCAGCAGAGGGGCCACCGTCTCTGGGGCCAACGTCCTGACTTTC | CASRGATVSGANVLTF